This entry concerns a single TCR beta chain. Data came from immunoSEQ multiplex PCR; TCRdb stores just in-frame clones and leaves some out. This repertoire shows 250,000 or so clones, around nine tenths found once; its top ten account for approximately 9%. The CDR3 has 15 residues. In germline, CDR1 is SGDLS, CDR2 YYNGEE. V shed 4 bases and J 2 bases; nucleotides not matched to a gene: 5. These data come from a study of blood T cell repertoires in COVID-19. The V call is TRBV9, the J call TRBJ2-1, with 8 nucleotides matching TRBD2. The clonotype was recovered from a man aged 35-49 years with active or convalescent COVID-19. Sequencing used peripheral blood. The CDR3 loop reads CASSYSGTPYNEQFF. The DNA of the CDR3 is TGTGCCAGCAGCTATAGCGGGACCCCCTACAATGAGCAGTTCTTC.